A selection of T cell receptor beta chains follows, all from one sample in a study of shared clonotypes between healthy human individuals. The table came from immunoSEQ multiplex PCR; TCRdb's copy has only in-frame clones and leaves some out. Of 400,000 or so clones listed, roughly 96% were seen once; the top ten hold approximately 0.32%. Sequenced input: memory CD8+ T cells sorted from blood. The receptor source for this set is a man under 40 in good health. The CDR3 runs from the conserved cysteine through the conserved F or W. D genes are given only for firm matches. The size field is filled for only some rows; it gives once, few, many or a size class.

V	D	size	J	DNA	CDR3
TRBV4-2	-	once	TRBJ2-3	TGTGCCAGCAGCCAAGCGACCAAATACACAGATACGCAGTATTTT	CASSQATKYTDTQYF
TRBV2	-	-	TRBJ1-1	TGTGCCAGCAGTGAAGCCGGGAGGGCGAGTACTGAAGCTTTCTTT	CASSEAGRASTEAFF
TRBV19	-	-	TRBJ1-5	TGTGCCAGTAGCAACCGGGAAGTTTGGAATTTT	CASSNREVWNF
TRBV6-1	-	-	TRBJ2-5	TGTGCCAGCAGCCAAAAAGAGACCCAGTACTTC	CASSQKETQYF
TRBV4-1	-	once	TRBJ1-1	TGCGCCAGCAGCCAAGTTTGGACGGGGGGCATGAACACTGAAGCTTTCTTT	CASSQVWTGGMNTEAFF
TRBV14	-	-	TRBJ2-1	TGTGCCAGCAGCCAAGATCTCCAGGGGTACAATGAGCAGTTCTTC	CASSQDLQGYNEQFF
TRBV19	TRBD1	-	TRBJ1-5	TGTGCCAGTAGGGACAGGGGAAATCAGCCCCAGCATTTT	CASRDRGNQPQHF
TRBV30	-	-	TRBJ2-3	TGTGCCTGGGGTTTCCGGGACCACTTCACAGATACGCAGTATTTT	CAWGFRDHFTDTQYF
TRBV4-2	-	-	TRBJ1-4	TGTGCCAGCAGCCAAGTAAAGGGGACGGGGGATGAAAAACTGTTTTTT	CASSQVKGTGDEKLFF
TRBV30	TRBD1	-	TRBJ1-3	TGTGCCTCCACGACAGGGGCTGGAAACACCATATATTTT	CASTTGAGNTIYF
TRBV2	TRBD2	-	TRBJ2-3	TGTGCCAGCAGTCCACTAGCGGGAGAAGTCGGCAGAAATACGCAGTATTTT	CASSPLAGEVGRNTQYF
TRBV6-1	TRBD1	-	TRBJ2-7	TGTGCCAGCAGTGAACGCGGGGACAGGGTTCTCTACGAGCAGTACTTC	CASSERGDRVLYEQYF
TRBV19	-	-	TRBJ2-7	TGTGCCAGTAGTGGTACCGGCTTCTCCTACGAGCAGTACTTC	CASSGTGFSYEQYF
TRBV10-3	-	few	TRBJ1-5	TGTGCCATCAGACAGGGTAGCAATCAGCCCCAGCATTTT	CAIRQGSNQPQHF
TRBV18	TRBD1	-	TRBJ1-3	TGTGCCAGCTCACCACGAAGGACAGGGGCCGGAAACACCATATATTTT	CASSPRRTGAGNTIYF
TRBV4-1	-	-	TRBJ2-4	TGCGCCAGCAGCCAAGCTGGGACAGCCAAAAACATTCAGTACTTC	CASSQAGTAKNIQYF
TRBV2	-	-	TRBJ2-7	TGTGCCAGCATGCCGGGCCCGGGGTACGAGCAGTACTTC	CASMPGPGYEQYF
TRBV5-1	TRBD2	-	TRBJ2-7	TGCGCCAGCAGCTTAGCGGGAAACTACGAGCAGTACTTC	CASSLAGNYEQYF
TRBV10-3	-	-	TRBJ2-7	TGTGCCACGTTGAAACAGGGTATCAACGAGCAGTACTTC	CATLKQGINEQYF
TRBV7-3	-	-	TRBJ2-1	TGTGCCAGCAGCCCGTCGTGGGAATGGGGCGATGAGCAGTTCTTC	CASSPSWEWGDEQFF
TRBV11-3	-	-	TRBJ2-5	TGTGCCAGCAGCTTGGACGCTAAAGAGACCCAGTACTTC	CASSLDAKETQYF
TRBV2	TRBD2	-	TRBJ2-7	TGTGCCAGCAAGGAGGGACTAGCGGGAGAGCAGTACTTC	CASKEGLAGEQYF
TRBV27	TRBD1	-	TRBJ1-2	TGTGCCAGCAGCAGAACAGGGGGCTATGGCTACACCTTC	CASSRTGGYGYTF
TRBV5-1	TRBD2	-	TRBJ2-7	TGCGCCAGTTCTAGCGGGACTTATCGCTCCTACGAGCAGTACTTC	CASSSGTYRSYEQYF
TRBV9	-	-	TRBJ1-3	TGTGCCAGCAGCGTAGACGGGGACAACTCTGGAAACACCATATATTTT	CASSVDGDNSGNTIYF
TRBV30	TRBD1	-	TRBJ2-4	TGTGCCTGGAGTGCACAGGGGGCGGAGTGGAACATTCAGTACTTC	CAWSAQGAEWNIQYF
TRBV4-1	TRBD2	-	TRBJ2-5	TGCGCCAGCAGCCACCAGACTAGCCTGGAGACCCAGTACTTC	CASSHQTSLETQYF
TRBV7-9	-	-	TRBJ1-4	TGTGCCAGCAGCCGACCCCAGGGTACGGGCACTAATGAAAAACTGTTTTTT	CASSRPQGTGTNEKLFF
TRBV30	-	-	TRBJ2-7	TGTGCCTGGAGTGTACGAGGGTACAGATCCTACGAGCAGTACTTC	CAWSVRGYRSYEQYF
TRBV4-2	TRBD2	-	TRBJ2-7	TGTGCCAGCAGCCAAGGACGCGGGAGCAACGAGCAGTACTTC	CASSQGRGSNEQYF
TRBV5-1	-	-	TRBJ1-1	TGCGCCAGCAGCTTCTTTGGGGGTTTGAACACTGAAGCTTTCTTT	CASSFFGGLNTEAFF
TRBV14	TRBD2	-	TRBJ2-7	TGTGCCAGCAGCCAAGGACTAGCGGGAGTTTTCGAGCAGTACTTC	CASSQGLAGVFEQYF
TRBV7-9	TRBD1	-	TRBJ2-3	TGTGCCAGCAGCTTAGGGGACAGGGTCCCAGATACGCAGTATTTT	CASSLGDRVPDTQYF
TRBV19	TRBD2	-	TRBJ2-1	TGTGCCAGTAGTATCGGTCTAGCGGATTACAATGAGCAGTTCTTC	CASSIGLADYNEQFF
TRBV27	TRBD1	-	TRBJ1-2	TGTGCCAGCAGTTTAACAGGGGGGGGAGGCTACACCTTC	CASSLTGGGGYTF
TRBV6-1	-	-	TRBJ1-2	TGTGCCAGCAGTGACCCCGGGGCCTATGGCTACACCTTC	CASSDPGAYGYTF
TRBV11-2	TRBD1	-	TRBJ2-7	TGTGCCAGCAGCTTAGGTCTAGGGACAGGAGGGCCGACTTACTTC	CASSLGLGTGGPTYF
TRBV7-9	-	-	TRBJ1-1	TGTGCCAGCAGCGGACAGAACACTGAAGCTTTCTTT	CASSGQNTEAFF
TRBV9	-	-	TRBJ2-2	TGTGCCAGCAGCGTAGACCACACTACCGGGGAGCTGTTTTTT	CASSVDHTTGELFF
TRBV6-1	-	-	TRBJ1-1	TGTGCCAGCAGAAGCAGGGGCCCGAACACTGAAGCTTTCTTT	CASRSRGPNTEAFF
TRBV30	-	-	TRBJ2-7	TGTGCCTGGAGTGTAAAGGGTCTCCCCTCCTACGAGCAGTACTTC	CAWSVKGLPSYEQYF
TRBV2	-	-	TRBJ2-1	TGTGCCAGCAGTGCTGACAGCCCCCGCAAGTTCTTC	CASSADSPRKFF
TRBV19	-	-	TRBJ1-5	TGTGCCAGTAGTCCCGATCCAGGGGTGAATCAGCCCCAGCATTTT	CASSPDPGVNQPQHF
TRBV10-2	TRBD2	-	TRBJ2-6	TGCGCCAGCGCCAGACTAGCTCCCTCCTCTGGGGCCAACGTCCTGACTTTC	CASARLAPSSGANVLTF
TRBV7-2	TRBD2	once	TRBJ2-5	TGTGCCAGCAGCTCGCAAGGCGGGAGCGGTGGGACCCAGTACTTC	CASSSQGGSGGTQYF
TRBV27	TRBD2	-	TRBJ2-1	TGTGCCAGCAGTTTATCGGGTGGGGCGGGGGTCGATGAGCAGTTCTTC	CASSLSGGAGVDEQFF